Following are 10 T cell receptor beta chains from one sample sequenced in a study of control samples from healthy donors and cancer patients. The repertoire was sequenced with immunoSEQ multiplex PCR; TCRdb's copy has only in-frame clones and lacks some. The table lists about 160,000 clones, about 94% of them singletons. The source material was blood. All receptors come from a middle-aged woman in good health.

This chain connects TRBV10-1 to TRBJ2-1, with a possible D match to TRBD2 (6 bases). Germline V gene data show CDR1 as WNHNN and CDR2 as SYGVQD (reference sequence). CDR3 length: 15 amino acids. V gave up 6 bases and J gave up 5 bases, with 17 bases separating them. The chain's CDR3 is CASRPRRDGDNEQFF. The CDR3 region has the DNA TGCGCCAGCAGGCCCCGGCGGGATGGCGACAATGAGCAGTTCTTC.

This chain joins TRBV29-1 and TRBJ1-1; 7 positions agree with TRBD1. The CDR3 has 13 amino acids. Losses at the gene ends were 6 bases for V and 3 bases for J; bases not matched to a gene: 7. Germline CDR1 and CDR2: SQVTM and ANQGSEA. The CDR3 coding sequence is TGCAGCGTGAGGCAGGGGGGTGACACTGAAGCTTTCTTT. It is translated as CSVRQGGDTEAFF. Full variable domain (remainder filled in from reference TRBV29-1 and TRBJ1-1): SAVISQKPSRDICQRGTSLTIQCQVDSQVTMMFWYRQQPGQSLTLIATANQGSEATYESGFVIDKFPISRPNLTFSTLTVSNMSPEDSSIYLCSVRQGGDTEAFFGQGTRLTVV.

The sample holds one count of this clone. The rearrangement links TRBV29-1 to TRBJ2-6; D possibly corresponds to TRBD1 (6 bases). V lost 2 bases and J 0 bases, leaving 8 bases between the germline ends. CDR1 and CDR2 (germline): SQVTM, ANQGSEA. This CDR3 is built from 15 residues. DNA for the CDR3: TGCAGCGTTGAACCAGGGGTCTCTGGGGCCAACGTCCTGACTTTC. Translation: CSVEPGVSGANVLTF.

The CDR3 DNA is TGTGCCAGTAGTATCTTCAATCAGCCCCAGCATTTT. This codes for CASSIFNQPQHF. The chain links TRBV19 to TRBJ1-5; D remains ambiguous. The CDR3 totals 12 residues. In germline, CDR1 is LNHDA, CDR2 SQIVND (reference sequence). Trimming removed 3 bases from V and 3 bases from J, with 3 bases in between.

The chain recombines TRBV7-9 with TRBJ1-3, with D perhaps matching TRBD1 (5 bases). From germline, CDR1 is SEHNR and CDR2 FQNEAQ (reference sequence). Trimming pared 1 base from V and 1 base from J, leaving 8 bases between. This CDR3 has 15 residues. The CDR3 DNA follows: TGTGCCAGCAGCTTAGTGGGGGAATCTGGAAACACCATATATTTT. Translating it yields CASSLVGESGNTIYF.

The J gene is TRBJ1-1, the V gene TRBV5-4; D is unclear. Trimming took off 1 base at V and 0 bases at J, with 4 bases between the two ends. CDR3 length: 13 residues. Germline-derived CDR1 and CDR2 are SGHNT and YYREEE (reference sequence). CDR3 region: CASSLTLNTEAFF. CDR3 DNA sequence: TGTGCCAGCAGCTTGACCCTGAACACTGAAGCTTTCTTT.

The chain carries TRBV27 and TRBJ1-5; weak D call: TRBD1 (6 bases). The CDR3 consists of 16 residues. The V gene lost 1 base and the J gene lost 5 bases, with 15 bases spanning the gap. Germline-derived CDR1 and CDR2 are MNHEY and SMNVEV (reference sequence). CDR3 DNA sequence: TGTGCCAGCAGTTTATTGGGGGGGCGCGTAGATCAGCCCCAGCATTTT. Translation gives CASSLLGGRVDQPQHF.

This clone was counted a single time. CDR3 DNA: TGTGCCAGCAGCTCGGGAGGGAGTAACTATGGCTACACCTTC. The encoded protein is CASSSGGSNYGYTF. The chain employs TRBV5-6 and TRBJ1-2; D is ambiguous. From germline, CDR1 is SGHDT and CDR2 YYEEEE. V was shortened by 3 bases and J by 1 base, with 10 bases between the two germline ends. The CDR3 is made up of 14 amino acids.

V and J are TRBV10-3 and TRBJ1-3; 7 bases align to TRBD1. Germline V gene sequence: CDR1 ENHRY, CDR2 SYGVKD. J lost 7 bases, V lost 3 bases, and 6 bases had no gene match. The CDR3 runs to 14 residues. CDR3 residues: CAISDRGTQNTIYF. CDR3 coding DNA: TGTGCCATCAGTGACAGGGGGACTCAGAACACCATATATTTT.

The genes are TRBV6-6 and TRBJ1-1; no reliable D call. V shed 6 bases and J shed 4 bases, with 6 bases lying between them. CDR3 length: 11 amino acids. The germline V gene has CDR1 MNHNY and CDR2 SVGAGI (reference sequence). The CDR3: CASSLITEAFF. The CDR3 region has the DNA TGTGCCAGCAGCCTGATCACTGAAGCTTTCTTT.